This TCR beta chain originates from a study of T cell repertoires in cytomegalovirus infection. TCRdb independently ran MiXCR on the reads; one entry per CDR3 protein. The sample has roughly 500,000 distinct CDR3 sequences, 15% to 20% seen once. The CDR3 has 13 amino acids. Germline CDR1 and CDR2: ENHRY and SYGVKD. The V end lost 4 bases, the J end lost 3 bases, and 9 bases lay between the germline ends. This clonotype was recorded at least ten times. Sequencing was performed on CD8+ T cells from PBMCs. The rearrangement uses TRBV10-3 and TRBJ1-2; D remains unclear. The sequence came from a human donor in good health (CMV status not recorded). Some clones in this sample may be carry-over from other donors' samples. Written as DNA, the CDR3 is TGTGCCATCAGTGGACGGGAGGACTATGGCTACACCTTC. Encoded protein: CAISGREDYGYTF.